These 10 T cell receptor beta chains were all obtained from the same sample, sequenced in a study of T cell responses to AZD1222 COVID-19 vaccine. Sequenced by immunoSEQ multiplex PCR; TCRdb stores in-frame clones only, minus some. The data contain roughly 120,000 clones, over 75% of them singletons. Specimen: peripheral blood, collected on day 0 of MenACWY control vaccination. The origin of the receptors is an adult in good health.

The J gene is TRBJ2-2, the V gene TRBV7-8; unclear D gene. This CDR3 comprises 14 residues. Germline-derived CDR1 and CDR2 are SGHVS and FQNEAQ. With 3 bases removed from V and 4 bases from J, the gap between germline ends came to 9 bases. CDR3 sequence: CASSLVQSTGELFF. Here the CDR3 DNA reads TGTGCCAGCAGCTTGGTTCAGTCCACCGGGGAGCTGTTTTTT.

CDR3 sequence (DNA): TGTGCCAGCTCAACACAGGGAAAAAAAGGTTTAGGGGCTTTCTTT. Amino acid sequence: CASSTQGKKGLGAFF. V gene TRBV18 combines with J gene TRBJ1-1; possible D gene TRBD1, 6 bases. Germline V gene lookup returns CDR1 KGHSH and CDR2 LQKENI. Trimming cost V 5 bases and J 11 bases, with 24 bases left between them. The CDR3 length is 15 residues. The full variable domain, in which reference TRBV18 and TRBJ1-1 provide the parts outside the CDR3, is NAGVMQNPRHLVRRRGQEARLRCSPMKGHSHVYWYRQLPEEGLKFMVYLQKENIIDESGMPKERFSAEFPKEGPSILRIQQVVRGDSAAYFCASSTQGKKGLGAFFGQGTRLTVV.

V is TRBV2 and J is TRBJ1-1, with D tentatively TRBD1 (6 bases). This CDR3 is 15 amino acids long. Germline CDR1 SNHLY, CDR2 FYNNEI. V shed 8 bases and J shed 5 bases, with 21 bases lying between them. The CDR3 nucleotides read TGTGCCAGCCATTGGACAGAACTACCGGGGACTGAAGCTTTCTTT. Protein: CASHWTELPGTEAFF.

This clone was found once. V gene TRBV12-2 combines with J gene TRBJ1-6. TRBV12-2 is shown as a pseudogene. This CDR3 comprises 17 residues. The CDR3 reads CASRHHPGDAGNSPLHF. CDR3 in DNA: TGTGCAAGTCGCCACCACCCGGGGGACGCAGGTAATTCACCCCTCCACTTT.

This clone showed up just a few times. V gene TRBV28 combines with J gene TRBJ2-7; 10 bases agree with TRBD1. This CDR3 is 14 amino acids long. Per germline, CDR1 MDHEN and CDR2 SYDVKM. Unmatched junction bases numbered 14, after V lost 11 bases and J lost 7 bases. The CDR3 region has the DNA TGTGCCGCCTGCCCTCGACAGGGGGCGAGGGAGCAGTACTTC. Protein: CAACPRQGAREQYF. Looking up the rest from reference TRBV28 and TRBJ2-7 gives the full variable domain: DVKVTQSSRYLVKRTGEKVFLECVQDMDHENMFWYRQDPGLGLRLIYFSYDVKMKEKGDIPEGYSVSREKKERFSLILESASTNQTSMYLCAACPRQGAREQYFGPGTRLTVT.

The rearrangement uses TRBV2 and TRBJ2-7; 7 bases map to TRBD1. V lost 0 bases, J lost 2 bases, and 4 bases stayed unmatched. This CDR3 has 15 residues. The germline V gene has CDR1 SNHLY and CDR2 FYNNEI. The CDR3 bases are TGTGCCAGCAGTGAAGCGCTAGACAGGGCCTACGAGCAGTACTTC. This translates into CASSEALDRAYEQYF.

This clone is a singleton in its sample. The CDR3 DNA is TGTGCCAGCAGTGACTCGGAGGATCAGCCCCAGCATTTT. Translated: CASSDSEDQPQHF. The chain joins TRBV6-4 to TRBJ1-5; D is unclear. The CDR3 runs 13 residues. Trimming took 0 bases from V and 5 from J, leaving 5 bases between them. Per the germline V gene, CDR1 is MRHNA and CDR2 is SNTAGT.

The rearrangement links TRBV6-4 to TRBJ2-3, with 11 bases identical to TRBD2. J was trimmed by 6 bases and V by 3 bases; bases with no gene match: 2. CDR3 length: 14 amino acids. Per the germline V gene, CDR1 is MRHNA and CDR2 is SNTAGT. CDR3 sequence (DNA): TGTGCCAGCAGTGAACTAGCGGGAGAGGATACGCAGTATTTT. Protein sequence: CASSELAGEDTQYF.

The J gene is TRBJ2-7, the V gene TRBV12-2; the table's D call, TRBD1, has no DNA check behind it. TRBV12-2 is noted as a pseudogene. This CDR3 has 13 residues. Here the CDR3 reads CASRRSEGDEQYF. CDR3 nucleotide sequence: TGTGCAAGTCGTCGGTCTGAGGGGGACGAGCAGTACTTC.

The gene calls are TRBV6-1 and TRBJ1-2; D call uncertain. V lost 2 bases and J 3 bases, leaving 16 bases between the germline ends. The CDR3 contains 16 residues. Germline CDR1 reads MNHNS; CDR2 reads SASEGT. In DNA form, the CDR3 reads TGTGCCAGCAGTGAAAATATGGAGATAGGACACTATGGCTACACCTTC. Its protein is CASSENMEIGHYGYTF.